Shown below are 6 T cell receptor beta chains from a single sample sequenced in a study of blood T cells in healthy people across ages. Then a second PCR, running roughly 7 to 11 cycles, was carried out with a sample-barcoded 5' primer and a J-beta primer mix. TCRdb processed the 5' RACE reads anew with MiXCR; each CDR3 protein has one entry. The table records about 810,000 distinct CDR3 sequences, around 36% of them present only once. Sequencing input: blood. These receptors came from a young man in good health.

This chain joins TRBV5-1 and TRBJ2-2; 9 nucleotides agree with TRBD2. The germline gives CDR1 SGHRS, CDR2 YFSETQ. Trimming at V came to 1 base and at J to 4 bases, leaving 5 bases not matched to a gene. CDR3 length equals 16 residues. For the CDR3, the DNA is TGCGCCAGCAGCTTGAGGCTAGCGGGGCCCACCGGGGAGCTGTTTTTT. It codes for CASSLRLAGPTGELFF.

The V call is TRBV6-2 or TRBV6-3, the J call TRBJ1-1; D not resolved. Trimming pared 8 bases from V and 6 bases from J, leaving 19 bases between. The germline gives CDR1 MNHEY, CDR2 SVGEGT. CDR3 size: 14 residues. CDR3 nucleotide sequence: TGTGCCAGCCGTCCTTCCCCGGGCCTGGCTGAAGCTTTCTTT. This sequence encodes CASRPSPGLAEAFF.

Many counts were recorded for this clonotype. This chain joins TRBV20-1 and TRBJ2-7, with TRBD2 as a possible D gene (5 bases). With 6 bases removed from V and 2 bases from J, the gap between germline ends came to 11 bases. Germline values: CDR1 DFQATT, CDR2 SNEGSKA (reference sequence). The CDR3 covers 12 residues. The CDR3 nucleotides read TGCAGTGCCCTCGACTACACCTACGAGCAGTACTTC. Translation: CSALDYTYEQYF.

The chain's CDR3 is CASSLVRVPETQYF. DNA of the CDR3: TGTGCCAGCAGCTTAGTAAGGGTTCCAGAGACCCAGTACTTC. The gene calls are TRBV7-2 and TRBJ2-5, with D unresolved. Trimming stripped 1 base from V and 4 bases from J, with 10 bases between. Germline values: CDR1 SGHTA, CDR2 FQGNSA. The CDR3 runs to 14 residues.

This clonotype was found a few times. The rearrangement links TRBV5-1 to TRBJ1-2, with D possibly matching TRBD1 (6 bases). This CDR3 is built from 15 residues. V was clipped by 4 bases and J by 1 base, with 14 bases between them. The V gene's germline CDR1 is SGHRS and CDR2 YFSETQ. CDR3: CASSPRGGRNYGYTF. The CDR3 DNA follows: TGCGCCAGCAGCCCCCGTGGGGGGCGTAACTATGGCTACACCTTC.

The CDR3 protein is CASSERDFRAALPHGYTF. In DNA, the CDR3 is TGTGCCAGCAGCGAAAGGGACTTCCGGGCAGCTCTTCCCCATGGCTACACCTTC. The V gene is TRBV7-2, the J gene TRBJ1-2; TRBD1 might be the D (5 bases). The CDR3 is 18 amino acids. Trimming left V 5 bases short and J 6 bases short, with 28 bases between. From germline, CDR1 is SGHTA and CDR2 FQGNSA. Combining the CDR3 with reference TRBV7-2 and TRBJ1-2 gives the whole variable domain GAGVSQSPSNKVTEKGKDVELRCDPISGHTALYWYRQSLGQGLEFLIYFQGNSAPDKSGLPSDRFSAERTGGSVSTLTIQRTQQEDSAVYLCASSERDFRAALPHGYTFGSGTRLTVV.